Listed here are 5 T cell receptor beta chains from one sample, sequenced in a study of CD8 T cells in ankylosing spondylitis. Each CDR3 protein is one row after TCRdb ran MiXCR on the 5' RACE reads. The sample includes roughly 260,000 distinct CDR3 sequences, around 20% seen only once; the top ten take 7.5% to 9%. The sequenced material came from blood, either unsorted or a sorted T cell fraction (not recorded which). The receptors were sampled from a male donor with ankylosing spondylitis or in good health (not recorded which).

This chain uses TRBV12-3 or TRBV12-4 with TRBJ2-3; the D call may be TRBD1 or TRBD2 (5 bases each). The germline V and J ends were trimmed by 3 bases and 6 bases, with 16 bases remaining between them. The CDR3 sequence is 15 residues long. The CDR3 bases are TGTGCCAGCAGTTTTGGAGTAGGGACCTTCGATACGCAGTATTTT. Translation: CASSFGVGTFDTQYF.

The chain combines TRBV7-8 with TRBJ2-1, with 9 bases lining up with TRBD2. Germline-derived CDR1 and CDR2 are SGHVS and FQNEAQ. V lost 1 base to trimming and J lost 4 bases; unmatched junction nucleotides: 5. The CDR3 sequence is 16 residues long. CDR3 in DNA: TGTGCCAGCAGCTTAGTACGGCTAGCGGGGTACAATGAGCAGTTCTTC. Its protein is CASSLVRLAGYNEQFF.

This clonotype was found a few times. V is TRBV15 and J is TRBJ2-1; D remains ambiguous. V dropped 0 bases and J dropped 4 bases, with 4 bases sitting between them. The CDR3 has 13 residues. Looked up from germline, CDR1 is LNHNV and CDR2 is YYDKDF (reference sequence). The CDR3: CATSRDYYNEQFF. The DNA of the CDR3 is TGTGCCACCAGCAGAGATTATTACAATGAGCAGTTCTTC.

This clonotype was counted a few times. The chain joins TRBV20-1 to TRBJ2-5; D is perhaps TRBD2 (5 bases). The germline V and J ends were trimmed by 3 bases and 1 base, with 9 bases remaining between them. CDR1 is DFQATT, CDR2 SNEGSKA, per germline (reference sequence). The CDR3 consists of 13 residues. The CDR3 DNA follows: TGCAGTGCTAGTTTAGCGATCCAAGAGACCCAGTACTTC. It codes for CSASLAIQETQYF.

The V and J genes are TRBV20-1 and TRBJ2-6; D unresolved. Looked up from germline, CDR1 is DFQATT and CDR2 is SNEGSKA (reference sequence). V lost 4 bases and J 0 bases, leaving 16 bases between the germline ends. CDR3 length: 17 amino acids. The CDR3 spells CSATRGVRLSGANVLTF. In nucleotides, the CDR3 is TGCAGTGCTACCCGAGGAGTGCGACTCTCTGGGGCCAACGTCCTGACTTTC.